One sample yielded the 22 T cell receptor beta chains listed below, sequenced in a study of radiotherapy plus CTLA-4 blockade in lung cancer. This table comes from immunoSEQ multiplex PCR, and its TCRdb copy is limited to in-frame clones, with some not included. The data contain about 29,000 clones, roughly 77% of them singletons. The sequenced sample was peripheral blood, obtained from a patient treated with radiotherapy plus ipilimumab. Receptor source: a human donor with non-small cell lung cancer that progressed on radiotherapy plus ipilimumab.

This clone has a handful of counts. The CDR3 bases are TGTGCCATCGAAGGTGCGATATCGGGCTATGGCTACACCTTC. Encoded protein: CAIEGAISGYGYTF. The rearrangement joins TRBV10-3 to TRBJ1-2; D not certain. CDR1 is ENHRY, CDR2 SYGVKD, per germline. With 8 bases removed from V and 4 bases from J, the gap between germline ends came to 17 bases. This CDR3 contains 14 residues.

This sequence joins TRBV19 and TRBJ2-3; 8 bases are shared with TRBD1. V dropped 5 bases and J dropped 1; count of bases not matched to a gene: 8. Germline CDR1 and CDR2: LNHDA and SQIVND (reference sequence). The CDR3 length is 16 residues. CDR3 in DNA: TGTGCCAGTAGTGGTCGGGTCAGGGGGCGCACAGATACGCAGTATTTT. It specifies CASSGRVRGRTDTQYF.

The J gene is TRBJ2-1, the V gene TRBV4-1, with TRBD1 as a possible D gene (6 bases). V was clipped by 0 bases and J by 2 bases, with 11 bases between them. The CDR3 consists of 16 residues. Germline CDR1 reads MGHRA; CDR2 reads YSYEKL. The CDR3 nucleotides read TGCGCCAGCAGCCAAGATGTGGGGGCCACCTACAATGAGCAGTTCTTC. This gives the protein CASSQDVGATYNEQFF.

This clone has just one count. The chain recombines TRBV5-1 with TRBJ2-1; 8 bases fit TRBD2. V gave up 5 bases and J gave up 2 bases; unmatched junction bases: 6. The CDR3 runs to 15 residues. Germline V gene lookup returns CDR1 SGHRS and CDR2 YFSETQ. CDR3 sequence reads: CASRDGGAPYNEQFF. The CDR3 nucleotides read TGCGCCAGCAGGGACGGGGGGGCCCCCTACAATGAGCAGTTCTTC.

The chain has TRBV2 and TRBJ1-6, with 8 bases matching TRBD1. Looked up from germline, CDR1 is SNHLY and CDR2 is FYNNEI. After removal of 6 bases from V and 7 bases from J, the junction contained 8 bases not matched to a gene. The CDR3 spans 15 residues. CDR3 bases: TGTGCCAGCAGCATTCAGACAGGGGTGAATTCACCCCTCCACTTT. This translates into CASSIQTGVNSPLHF.

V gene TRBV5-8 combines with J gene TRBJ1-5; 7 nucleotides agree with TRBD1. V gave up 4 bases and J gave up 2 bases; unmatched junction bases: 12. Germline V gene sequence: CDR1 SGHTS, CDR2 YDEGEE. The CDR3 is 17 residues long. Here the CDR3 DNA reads TGTGCCAGCAGCCCAGGACAGGCGCAGCCGGGCAATCAGCCCCAGCATTTT. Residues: CASSPGQAQPGNQPQHF.

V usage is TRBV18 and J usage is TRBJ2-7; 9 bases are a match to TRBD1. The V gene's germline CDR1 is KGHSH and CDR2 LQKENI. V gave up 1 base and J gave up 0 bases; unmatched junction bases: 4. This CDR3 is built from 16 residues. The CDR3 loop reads CASSPRGTGSSYEQYF. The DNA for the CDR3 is TGTGCCAGCTCACCACGCGGGACAGGGAGCTCCTACGAGCAGTACTTC.

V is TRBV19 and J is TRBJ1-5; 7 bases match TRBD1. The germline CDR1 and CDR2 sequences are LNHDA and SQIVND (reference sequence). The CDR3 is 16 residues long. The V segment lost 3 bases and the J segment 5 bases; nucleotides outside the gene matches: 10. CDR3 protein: CASSIRGDRPYQPQHF. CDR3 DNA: TGTGCCAGTAGTATTAGAGGGGACAGACCATATCAGCCCCAGCATTTT.

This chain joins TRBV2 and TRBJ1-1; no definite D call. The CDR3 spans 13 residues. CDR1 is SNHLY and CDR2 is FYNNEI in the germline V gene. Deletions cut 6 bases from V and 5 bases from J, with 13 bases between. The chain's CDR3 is CASSGTERTEAFF. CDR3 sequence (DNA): TGTGCCAGCAGCGGAACAGAAAGAACTGAAGCTTTCTTT.

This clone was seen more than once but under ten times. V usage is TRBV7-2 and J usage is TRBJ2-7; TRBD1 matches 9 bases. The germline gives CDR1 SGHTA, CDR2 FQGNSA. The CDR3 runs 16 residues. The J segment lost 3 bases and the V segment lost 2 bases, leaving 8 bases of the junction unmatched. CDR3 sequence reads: CASSLMSGTGNYEQYF. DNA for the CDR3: TGTGCCAGCAGCTTAATGTCCGGGACAGGGAACTACGAGCAGTACTTC.

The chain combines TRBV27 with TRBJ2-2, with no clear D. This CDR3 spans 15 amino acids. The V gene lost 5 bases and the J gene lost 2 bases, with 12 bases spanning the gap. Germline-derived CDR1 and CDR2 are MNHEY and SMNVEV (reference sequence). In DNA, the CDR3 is TGTGCCAGCAGTATATTTCCGACAAACACCGGGGAGCTGTTTTTT. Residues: CASSIFPTNTGELFF.

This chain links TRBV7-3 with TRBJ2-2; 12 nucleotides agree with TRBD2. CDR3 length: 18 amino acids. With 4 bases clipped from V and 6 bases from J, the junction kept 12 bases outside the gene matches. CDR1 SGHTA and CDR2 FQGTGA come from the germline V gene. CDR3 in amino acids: CASSSRTSGALGAGELFF. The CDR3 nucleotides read TGTGCCAGCAGCTCCCGGACTAGCGGGGCCCTAGGAGCCGGGGAGCTGTTTTTT.

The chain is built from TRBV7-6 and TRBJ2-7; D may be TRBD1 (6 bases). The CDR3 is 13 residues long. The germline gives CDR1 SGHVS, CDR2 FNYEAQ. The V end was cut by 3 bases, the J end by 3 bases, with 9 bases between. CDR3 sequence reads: CASSFDRFYEQYF. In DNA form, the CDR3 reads TGTGCCAGCAGCTTTGACAGGTTCTACGAGCAGTACTTC.

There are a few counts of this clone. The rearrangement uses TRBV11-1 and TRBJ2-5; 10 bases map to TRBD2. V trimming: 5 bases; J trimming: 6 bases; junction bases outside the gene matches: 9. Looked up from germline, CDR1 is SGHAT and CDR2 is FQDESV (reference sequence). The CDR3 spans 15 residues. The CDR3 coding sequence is TGTGCCAGCAGCCCACCAGCGGGGGGGCGGCAGACCCAGTACTTC. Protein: CASSPPAGGRQTQYF.

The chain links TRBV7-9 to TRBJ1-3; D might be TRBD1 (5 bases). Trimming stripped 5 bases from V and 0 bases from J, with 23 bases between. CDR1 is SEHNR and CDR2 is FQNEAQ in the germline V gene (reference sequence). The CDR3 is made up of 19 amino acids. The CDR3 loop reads CASSLLGGSPLSSGNTIYF. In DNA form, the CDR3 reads TGTGCCAGCAGCCTCCTCGGGGGGTCTCCTTTGTCCTCTGGAAACACCATATATTTT.

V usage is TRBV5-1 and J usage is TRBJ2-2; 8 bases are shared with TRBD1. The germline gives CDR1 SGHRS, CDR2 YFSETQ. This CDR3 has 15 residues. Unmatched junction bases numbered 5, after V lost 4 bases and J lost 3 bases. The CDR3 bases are TGCGCCAGCAGCGGGTGGACAGGGCACACCGGGGAGCTGTTTTTT. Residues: CASSGWTGHTGELFF. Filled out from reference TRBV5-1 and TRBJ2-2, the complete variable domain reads KAGVTQTPRYLIKTRGQQVTLSCSPISGHRSVSWYQQTPGQGLQFLFEYFSETQRNKGNFPGRFSGRQFSNSRSEMNVSTLELGDSALYLCASSGWTGHTGELFFGEGSRLTVL.

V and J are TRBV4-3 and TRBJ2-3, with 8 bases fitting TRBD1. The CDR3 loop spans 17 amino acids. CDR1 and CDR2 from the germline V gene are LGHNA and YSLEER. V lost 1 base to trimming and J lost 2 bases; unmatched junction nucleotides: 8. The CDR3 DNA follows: TGCGCCAGCAGCCAAGGGACAGGGTCCCTAAACACAGATACGCAGTATTTT. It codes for CASSQGTGSLNTDTQYF.

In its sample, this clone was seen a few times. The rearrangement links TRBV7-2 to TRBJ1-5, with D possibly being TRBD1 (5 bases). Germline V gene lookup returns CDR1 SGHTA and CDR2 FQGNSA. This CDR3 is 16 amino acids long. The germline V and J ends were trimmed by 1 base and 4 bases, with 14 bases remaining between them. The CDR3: CASSLGLGVGNQPQHF. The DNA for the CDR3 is TGTGCCAGCAGCTTAGGCTTAGGGGTGGGAAATCAGCCCCAGCATTTT.

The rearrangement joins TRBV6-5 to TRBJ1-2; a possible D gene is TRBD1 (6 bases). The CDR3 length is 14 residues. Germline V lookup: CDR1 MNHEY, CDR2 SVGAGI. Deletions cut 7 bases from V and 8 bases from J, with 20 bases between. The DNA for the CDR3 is TGTGCCAGCACCTCACCTGTACAGGGCACCGGCTACACCTTC. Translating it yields CASTSPVQGTGYTF.

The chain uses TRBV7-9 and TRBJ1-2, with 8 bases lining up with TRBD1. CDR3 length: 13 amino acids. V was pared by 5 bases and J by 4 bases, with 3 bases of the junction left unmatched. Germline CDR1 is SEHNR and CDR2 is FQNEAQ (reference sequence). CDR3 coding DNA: TGTGCCAGCAGCCGGGACAGGTTCTATGGCTACACCTTC. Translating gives CASSRDRFYGYTF.

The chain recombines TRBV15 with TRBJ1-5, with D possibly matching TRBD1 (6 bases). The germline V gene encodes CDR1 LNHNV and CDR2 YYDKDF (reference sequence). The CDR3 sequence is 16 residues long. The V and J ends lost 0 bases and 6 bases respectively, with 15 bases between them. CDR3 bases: TGTGCCACCAGCAGAGACGAATTCTACAGGGCTCAGCCCCAGCATTTT. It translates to CATSRDEFYRAQPQHF.

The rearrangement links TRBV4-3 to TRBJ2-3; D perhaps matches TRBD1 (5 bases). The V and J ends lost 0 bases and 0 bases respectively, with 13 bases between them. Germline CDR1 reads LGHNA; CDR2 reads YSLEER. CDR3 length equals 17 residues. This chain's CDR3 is CASSQDLSTASTDTQYF. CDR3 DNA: TGCGCCAGCAGCCAAGATCTGTCGACAGCGAGCACAGATACGCAGTATTTT.